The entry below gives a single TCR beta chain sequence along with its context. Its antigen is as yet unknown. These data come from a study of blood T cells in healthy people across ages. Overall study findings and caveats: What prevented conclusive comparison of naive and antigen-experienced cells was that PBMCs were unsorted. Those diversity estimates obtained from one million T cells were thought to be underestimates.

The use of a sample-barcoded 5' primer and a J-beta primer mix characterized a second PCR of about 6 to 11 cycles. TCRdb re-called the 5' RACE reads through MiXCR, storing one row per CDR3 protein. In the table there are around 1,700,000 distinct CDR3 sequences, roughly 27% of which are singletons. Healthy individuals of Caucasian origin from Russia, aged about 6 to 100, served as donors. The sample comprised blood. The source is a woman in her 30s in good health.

CDR3 protein: CASFEPGQGNEKLFF. CDR3 sequence (DNA): TGCGCCAGCTTCGAACCTGGACAGGGGAATGAAAAACTGTTTTTT. The genes are TRBV5-1 and TRBJ1-4; 9 positions agree with TRBD1. Germline V gene lookup returns CDR1 SGHRS and CDR2 YFSETQ. The CDR3 length is 15 residues. Trimming cost V 7 bases and J 5 bases; bases outside gene matches: 9.